Listed below are T cell receptor beta chains from one sample, sequenced in a study of T-cell reconstitution after alpha-beta-depleted transplantation in children. TCRdb fed the PCR reads into MiXCR, producing one record per CDR3 protein. Here the sample spans about 580,000 distinct CDR3 sequences, roughly 27% being singletons. The sample in question was PBMCs, obtained before TCRalphabeta/CD19-depleted stem cell transplant. Source of these receptors: a boy under two years old with Wiskott-Aldrich syndrome, due to receive a stem cell transplant. Both conserved end residues are part of each CDR3. A D gene is named only where the DNA matches it firmly. Size tells how often a clone was seen (once, few, many) or the class of an expanded clone, and some rows leave it out.

few,14,TRBJ2-4,.,TRBV12-3/TRBV12-4,TGTGCCAGCAATCAGGGGCTAACCAAAAACATTCAGTACTTC,CASNQGLTKNIQYF
few,13,TRBJ2-7,TRBD2,TRBV6-1,TGTGCCAGCCTTCGGGGGGGGACCCACGAGCAGTACTTC,CASLRGGTHEQYF
.,16,TRBJ2-3,.,TRBV6-5,TGTGCCAGCAGTTACAGGAGGGGCAGTAGCACAGATACGCAGTATTTT,CASSYRRGSSTDTQYF
.,18,TRBJ2-2,.,TRBV15,TGTGCCACCAGCAGAGACCCGCCAGGGCTTCGTGGCACCGGGGAGCTGTTTTTT,CATSRDPPGLRGTGELFF
.,17,TRBJ2-2,.,TRBV11-2,TGTGCCAGCAGCTTATCCATTCCCGGGACGGGGACCGGGGAGCTGTTTTTT,CASSLSIPGTGTGELFF
.,14,TRBJ2-1,.,TRBV20-1,TGCAGTGCTAGCGGAGCCGAATCCTACAATGAGCAGTTCTTC,CSASGAESYNEQFF
.,12,TRBJ2-5,TRBD1,TRBV12-3/TRBV12-4,TGTGCCAGCACCAGACAGGGGGAGACCCAGTACTTC,CASTRQGETQYF
few,19,TRBJ1-3,TRBD1,TRBV4-1,TGCGCCAGCAGCCGGCCAGAAAGACAGGGGGTGATCTCTGGAAACACCATATATTTT,CASSRPERQGVISGNTIYF
few,13,TRBJ2-1,TRBD2,TRBV27,TGTGCCAGCAAAAGGCTAGCGGGAGGTGAGCAGTTCTTC,CASKRLAGGEQFF
.,18,TRBJ2-3,.,TRBV18,TGTGCCAGCTCCCCGATTCAGGCCTCTGGGAAGACCACAGATACGCAGTATTTT,CASSPIQASGKTTDTQYF
few,17,TRBJ2-2,TRBD1,TRBV5-1,TGCGCCAGCAGCTCACCGACAGGGATGTATGGCACCGGGGAGCTGTTTTTT,CASSSPTGMYGTGELFF